This TCR beta chain comes out of a study of blood T cell repertoires in COVID-19. Across the study: The study drew acute and convalescent COVID-19 samples from the United States, Italy and Spain. T cells, B-cell-depleted T cells, or PBMCs supplied cDNA or gDNA.

Germline loops: CDR1 KGHSH, CDR2 LQKENI. The CDR3 runs to 15 residues. Trimming removed 3 bases from V and 0 bases from J, with 12 bases in between. Per the original data handling: Reference gene primer amplification in the assay estimated nucleated cell counts. Profiling relied on immunoSEQ multiplex PCR, and the TCRdb table lists in-frame clones only, not all of them. That table supplies the V and J calls and clone size; D and trimming were determined from the DNA. The repertoire holds about 230,000 clones, roughly 90% seen once, with roughly 2.5% in the top ten. Sequencing input: peripheral blood. The TCR comes from a woman between 55 and 75 years old with acute or convalescent COVID-19. The chain uses TRBV18 and TRBJ2-7, with TRBD1 as a possible D gene (5 bases). Here the CDR3 DNA reads TGTGCCAGCTCACCGAGGCGTACAGGCTCCTACGAGCAGTACTTC. It encodes CASSPRRTGSYEQYF.